These T cell receptor beta chains were read from a single sample in a study of control samples from healthy donors and cancer patients. Sequencing was performed with immunoSEQ multiplex PCR; in TCRdb, only in-frame clones are kept and a portion is missing. The sample comprises about 67,000 clones, about 90% of which are singletons, and around 2.3% rests with the top ten. The sequencing input was PBMCs. The receptors originated from a woman in her forties or fifties with head and neck cancer. Both conserved end residues are part of each CDR3. The order of the fields is J gene, D gene, V gene, clone size, CDR3 DNA, CDR3 protein. A D gene is named only where the DNA matches it firmly. Not every row has a clone size; where given, it reads once, few, many or a size class.

>TRBJ2-7|.|TRBV21-1|.
TGTGCCAGCAGCAAAGAGGAAACCGCTAGCGCCTACGAGCAGTACTTC
CASSKEETASAYEQYF
>TRBJ1-2|.|TRBV27|.
TGTGCCAGCAGTTTGACACAGGGCGATGGCTACACCTTC
CASSLTQGDGYTF
>TRBJ1-1|.|TRBV20-1|.
TGCAGTAGGCTAGAAGGATTACGAGCTTTCTTT
CSRLEGLRAFF
>TRBJ2-7|.|TRBV5-5|.
TGTGCCAGCAGCTTGGATATCCCGGGGCCCGAGGTGGCCTACGAGCAGTACTTC
CASSLDIPGPEVAYEQYF
>TRBJ2-2|.|TRBV28|.
TGTGCCAGCAGTTTACCCCGGACCCGCCCCGGGGAGCTGTTTTTT
CASSLPRTRPGELFF
>TRBJ2-7|.|TRBV19|.
TGTGCCAGTAGTATAGCACTGTACAGCTACGAGCAGTACTTC
CASSIALYSYEQYF
>TRBJ2-7|.|TRBV6-2/TRBV6-3|.
TGTGCCAGCAGTATAAAGACAAACTACGAGCAGTACTTC
CASSIKTNYEQYF
>TRBJ1-3|.|TRBV6-5|.
TGTGCCAGCAGTTCCCAAAGCCAACGAGGAAACACCATATATTTT
CASSSQSQRGNTIYF
>TRBJ2-5|TRBD2|TRBV7-7|once
TGTGCCAGCTCGGCGGGGGACCATAGAGAGACCCAGTACTTC
CASSAGDHRETQYF
>TRBJ1-4|TRBD1|TRBV3-1/TRBV3-2|.
TGTGCCAGCGCCGCAACTAGGGGGCTTAATGAAAAACTGTTTTTT
CASAATRGLNEKLFF
>TRBJ1-2|.|TRBV6-2/TRBV6-3|.
TGTGCCAGCAGTTACTCCCCTATCGACGGCTATGGCTACACCTTC
CASSYSPIDGYGYTF
>TRBJ1-5|TRBD1|TRBV5-1|.
TGCACCAGCAGCCCCTATTCTAGGACAGGGGGACTCAATCAGCCCCAGCATTTT
CTSSPYSRTGGLNQPQHF
>TRBJ2-5|.|TRBV3-1/TRBV3-2|few
TGTGCCAGCAGCCAAGATGGGCTAGCAGCGGAGACCCAGTACTTC
CASSQDGLAAETQYF
>TRBJ2-1|.|TRBV4-2|once
TGTGCCAGCAGCCAAGACCCCAGCGGTGATGAGCAGTTCTTC
CASSQDPSGDEQFF
>TRBJ2-7|TRBD1|TRBV14|.
TGTGCCAGCAGCGCGAATCGAGGGGGCCCCGGCGACGAGCAGTACTTC
CASSANRGGPGDEQYF
>TRBJ2-5|.|TRBV18|.
TGTGCCAGCTCACCAAGAAATACAATGATACGGTACCAAGAGACCCAGTACTTC
CASSPRNTMIRYQETQYF
>TRBJ2-3|.|TRBV28|.
TGTGCCAGCAGTTTGGAATATCCAGATACGCAGTATTTT
CASSLEYPDTQYF
>TRBJ2-7|.|TRBV7-7|.
TGTGCCAGCAGCTCTGGTGACCCGGGGGAGGTGCAGTACTTC
CASSSGDPGEVQYF
>TRBJ1-5|TRBD1|TRBV18|once
TGTGCCAGCTCACCACGACAAGCAGGGGGTCAGCCCCAGCATTTT
CASSPRQAGGQPQHF
>TRBJ1-5|.|TRBV29-1|.
TGCAGCGTTGCCCAGGACGGGGGAAGCAATCAGCCCCAGCATTTT
CSVAQDGGSNQPQHF
>TRBJ2-1|TRBD1|TRBV5-4|.
TGTGCCAGCAGCCTAACAGGGGGCAATGAGCAGTTCTTC
CASSLTGGNEQFF
>TRBJ1-2|TRBD1|TRBV7-9|.
TGTGCCAGCACCGGGACAGGGGTCAATGGCTACACCTTC
CASTGTGVNGYTF
>TRBJ2-2|TRBD2|TRBV5-1|.
TGCGCCAGCAGCTTGGTCCCTAGCGGGTCCTACGCGAACACCGGGGAGCTGTTTTTT
CASSLVPSGSYANTGELFF
>TRBJ1-5|TRBD1|TRBV10-3|.
TGTGCCATCAGCCCAGGGACAGGGGAGTATCAGCCCCAGCATTTT
CAISPGTGEYQPQHF
>TRBJ1-2|.|TRBV4-1|.
TGCGCCAGCAGCCAAGAGGAGAACAGCTACTATGGCTACACCTTC
CASSQEENSYYGYTF
>TRBJ1-6|TRBD1|TRBV11-2|.
TGTGCCAGCAGCTCATACAGGGGAAATAATTCACCCCTCCACTTT
CASSSYRGNNSPLHF
>TRBJ2-2|TRBD1|TRBV6-5|.
TGTGCCAGCAGTAAAAGGGACAGATCCACCGGGGAGCTGTTTTTT
CASSKRDRSTGELFF
>TRBJ2-5|TRBD1|TRBV15|.
TGTGCCACCAGCAGGAAAGGACAGGGAGACCAAGAGACCCAGTACTTC
CATSRKGQGDQETQYF
>TRBJ2-7|.|TRBV2|.
TGTGCCAGCAGTGAAGGTCCGGGACAAGACTACGAGCAGTACTTC
CASSEGPGQDYEQYF
>TRBJ2-7|TRBD1|TRBV7-3|.
TGTGCCAGCAGCTTAATCATAATCTCAGGGGGTGGGTACGAGCAGTACTTC
CASSLIIISGGGYEQYF
>TRBJ2-2|.|TRBV24-1|.
TGTGCCACCAGTGGTAACAGGGACACCGGGGAGCTGTTTTTT
CATSGNRDTGELFF
>TRBJ2-7|.|TRBV7-2|.
TGTGCCAGCAGCTTAGAAGCGAATAGTGCCTACGAGCAGTACTTC
CASSLEANSAYEQYF
>TRBJ1-2|.|TRBV12-3/TRBV12-4|.
TGTGCCAGCGTGACAGAGGGATCCTATGGCTACACCTTC
CASVTEGSYGYTF
>TRBJ2-2|.|TRBV28|.
TGTGCCACCTCCGAGGGAGCGGTGGGGCGGGGGGAGCTGTTTTTT
CATSEGAVGRGELFF
>TRBJ1-4|.|TRBV15|once
TGTGCCACCAGCACCTCAGGGGCCGAAAAACTGTTTTTT
CATSTSGAEKLFF
>TRBJ1-1|.|TRBV28|.
TGTGCCAGCAGTTCTATGGGGGGGGTTAGCACTGAAGCTTTCTTT
CASSSMGGVSTEAFF
>TRBJ2-2|.|TRBV14|.
TGTGCCAGCAGCCCCACCCGGGCCGGGGAGCTGTTTTTT
CASSPTRAGELFF
>TRBJ1-2|.|TRBV24-1|.
TGTGCCACCAGTGATCCAGGCTTCTATGGCTACACCTTC
CATSDPGFYGYTF
>TRBJ1-5|.|TRBV6-2/TRBV6-3|.
TGTGCCAGCAGCCGGAATAGCAATCAGCCCCAGCATTTT
CASSRNSNQPQHF
>TRBJ1-6|.|TRBV12-3/TRBV12-4|.
TGTGCCAGCAGTTTAGGGGTGGGGCTCCACTTT
CASSLGVGLHF